Below, 14 T cell receptor beta chains from the same sample are listed, as sequenced in a study of identical twins. TCRdb re-derived calls from the 5' RACE reads in MiXCR, one entry per CDR3 protein. The sample records under 900,000 distinct CDR3 sequences, roughly 20% being singletons. This same sample was also taken into another study, of T cells expressing NK-cell markers.

The sequencing sample was made of PBMCs. The receptor set was obtained from a woman between 18 and 30 years old in good health.

This clonotype was observed a few times. The chain links TRBV7-9 to TRBJ1-6; D ambiguous. This CDR3 has 12 amino acids. From germline, CDR1 is SEHNR and CDR2 FQNEAQ (reference sequence). V gave up 5 bases and J gave up 10 bases, with 9 bases separating them. For the CDR3, the DNA is TGTGCCAGCAGCCGAGATAGATCACCCCTCCACTTT. Protein: CASSRDRSPLHF.

J is TRBJ1-1 and V is TRBV7-9; no clear D. There are 16 residues in the CDR3. CDR1 and CDR2 (germline): SEHNR, FQNEAQ (reference sequence). The germline V and J ends were trimmed by 2 bases and 4 bases, with 17 bases remaining between them. The CDR3 spells CASSLRPPIVSTEAFF. The CDR3, as DNA: TGTGCCAGCAGCTTACGTCCACCGATTGTTAGCACTGAAGCTTTCTTT. Looking up the rest from reference TRBV7-9 and TRBJ1-1 gives the full variable domain: DTGVSQNPRHKITKRGQNVTFRCDPISEHNRLYWYRQTLGQGPEFLTYFQNEAQLEKSRLLSDRFSAERPKGSFSTLEIQRTEQGDSAMYLCASSLRPPIVSTEAFFGQGTRLTVV.

The chain employs TRBV10-3 and TRBJ2-2, with 8 bases fitting TRBD2. Germline assignment: CDR1 ENHRY and CDR2 SYGVKD. CDR3 length: 14 residues. Trimming cost V 3 bases and J 7 bases; bases outside gene matches: 4. This chain's CDR3 is CAISELREDGELFF. The CDR3 DNA is TGTGCCATCAGTGAATTGCGGGAGGACGGGGAGCTGTTTTTT.

The genes are TRBV20-1 and TRBJ1-2; the match to TRBD1 covers 9 bases. Trimming removed 6 bases from V and 5 bases from J; junction bases left unmatched: 4. The CDR3 extends over 12 amino acids. The germline V gene encodes CDR1 DFQATT and CDR2 SNEGSKA (reference sequence). Written as DNA, the CDR3 is TGCAGTGCCCAGGGACAGGGTTATGGCTACACCTTC. As protein: CSAQGQGYGYTF.

This clonotype has at least ten counts. This chain links TRBV20-1 with TRBJ2-7, with 7 positions matching TRBD1. Trimming took 7 bases from V and 4 from J; bases not matched to a gene: 19. This CDR3 spans 16 amino acids. Germline V lookup: CDR1 DFQATT, CDR2 SNEGSKA (reference sequence). The DNA for the CDR3 is TGCAGTGTCTCAAACCGGGACAGACCCCAGCCGTACGAGCAGTACTTC. Its protein product is CSVSNRDRPQPYEQYF.

This clonotype was recorded many times. The chain combines TRBV10-3 with TRBJ2-3; TRBD1 aligns across 8 bases. Germline V gives CDR1 ENHRY, CDR2 SYGVKD. V was pared by 3 bases and J by 3 bases, with 11 bases of the junction left unmatched. The CDR3 runs 17 residues. Here the CDR3 DNA reads TGTGCCATCAGTGAAATCGGGGCAGGGGGCAGGACAGATACGCAGTATTTT. This sequence encodes CAISEIGAGGRTDTQYF.

The CDR3 nucleotides are TGCAGCGCTGGGGCTAGGGGGTACAATGAGCAGTTCTTC. Translation gives CSAGARGYNEQFF. This chain links TRBV29-1 with TRBJ2-1, with D perhaps TRBD1 (6 bases). Trimming took 7 bases from V and 4 from J, leaving 14 bases between them. This CDR3 region has 13 residues. The germline CDR1 and CDR2 sequences are SQVTM and ANQGSEA.

J is TRBJ2-7 and V is TRBV5-1; no clear D gene. Trimming removed 4 bases from V and 3 bases from J, with 11 bases in between. Per germline, CDR1 SGHRS and CDR2 YFSETQ. The CDR3 is 13 amino acids. CDR3 loop: CASSRNENYEQYF. Written as DNA, the CDR3 is TGCGCCAGCAGCCGGAATGAGAACTACGAGCAGTACTTC.

This clonotype appeared a few times. V gene TRBV10-3 combines with J gene TRBJ2-7; weak D call: TRBD1 (5 bases). The CDR3 has 13 amino acids. In germline, CDR1 is ENHRY, CDR2 SYGVKD. The V end lost 9 bases, the J end lost 3 bases, and 15 bases lay between the germline ends. The DNA for the CDR3 is TGTGCCATACAGGTCGCGGCGTACTACGAGCAGTACTTC. As protein: CAIQVAAYYEQYF.

The chain employs TRBV12-3 or TRBV12-4 and TRBJ2-7; tentative D call: TRBD1 (5 bases). Trimming pared 2 bases from V and 2 bases from J, leaving 16 bases between. The CDR3 has 16 amino acids. CDR3 in amino acids: CASSLFAGLRPYEQYF. In DNA form, the CDR3 reads TGTGCCAGCAGTTTATTTGCAGGGCTTCGTCCCTACGAGCAGTACTTC.

This clonotype has more than one count but fewer than ten. The chain couples TRBV7-9 to TRBJ2-7; D gene ambiguous. V shed 0 bases and J shed 5 bases, with 5 bases lying between them. The CDR3 contains 12 residues. Germline CDR1 and CDR2: SEHNR and FQNEAQ (reference sequence). As DNA, the CDR3 is TGTGCCAGCAGCTTAGCGCCAGACGAGCAGTACTTC. It specifies CASSLAPDEQYF.

This clonotype was observed a handful of times. V gene TRBV12-3 or TRBV12-4 combines with J gene TRBJ2-7; 8 bases are shared with TRBD2. Losses at the gene ends were 3 bases for V and 3 bases for J; bases not matched to a gene: 10. This CDR3 region has 16 residues. The DNA for the CDR3 is TGTGCCAGCAGTTTCGGGGGGGTTGGGTACGGCTACGAGCAGTACTTC. This gives the protein CASSFGGVGYGYEQYF.

V gene TRBV15 combines with J gene TRBJ1-1; D not resolved. Trimming removed 8 bases at V and 5 bases at J, with 18 bases between. CDR1 LNHNV and CDR2 YYDKDF come from the germline V gene (reference sequence). The CDR3 is made up of 14 amino acids. The CDR3 region is CATHAGPRGTEAFF. Written as DNA, the CDR3 is TGTGCCACCCACGCCGGGCCCCGAGGGACTGAAGCTTTCTTT.

V usage is TRBV5-1 and J usage is TRBJ2-7; either TRBD1 or TRBD2 may fit D (5 bases each). This CDR3 is 15 amino acids long. The germline gives CDR1 SGHRS, CDR2 YFSETQ. V lost 8 bases, J lost 0 bases, and 18 bases lay in between. This chain's CDR3 is CASQTRDGVSYEQYF. CDR3 DNA: TGCGCCAGTCAGACCCGGGACGGGGTCTCCTACGAGCAGTACTTC.